One sample yielded the 2 T cell receptor beta chains listed below, sequenced in a study of blood T cell repertoires in COVID-19. Clones were read by immunoSEQ multiplex PCR, and TCRdb kept only the in-frame ones, dropping some. The sample yields 50,000 to 70,000 clones, about 90% seen once. The sequencing sample was made of peripheral blood. All receptors come from a man in his 60s with active or convalescent COVID-19.

This chain uses TRBV5-1 with TRBJ1-2; the D is unclear. The germline V gene has CDR1 SGHRS and CDR2 YFSETQ. The CDR3 is 14 amino acids. V lost 4 bases and J lost 4, with 14 bases in between. CDR3 nucleotide sequence: TGCGCCAGCAGCCTAGAGGGAGTCCGCTATGGCTACACCTTC. Translation gives CASSLEGVRYGYTF.

The gene calls are TRBV5-4 and TRBJ1-3; 7 nucleotides line up with TRBD1. V dropped 4 bases and J dropped 4; count of bases not matched to a gene: 8. The CDR3 is 15 amino acids. In germline, CDR1 is SGHNT, CDR2 YYREEE (reference sequence). This CDR3 reads CASSRQGMYGNTIYF. The CDR3 nucleotides read TGTGCCAGCAGCCGACAGGGAATGTACGGAAACACCATATATTTT.